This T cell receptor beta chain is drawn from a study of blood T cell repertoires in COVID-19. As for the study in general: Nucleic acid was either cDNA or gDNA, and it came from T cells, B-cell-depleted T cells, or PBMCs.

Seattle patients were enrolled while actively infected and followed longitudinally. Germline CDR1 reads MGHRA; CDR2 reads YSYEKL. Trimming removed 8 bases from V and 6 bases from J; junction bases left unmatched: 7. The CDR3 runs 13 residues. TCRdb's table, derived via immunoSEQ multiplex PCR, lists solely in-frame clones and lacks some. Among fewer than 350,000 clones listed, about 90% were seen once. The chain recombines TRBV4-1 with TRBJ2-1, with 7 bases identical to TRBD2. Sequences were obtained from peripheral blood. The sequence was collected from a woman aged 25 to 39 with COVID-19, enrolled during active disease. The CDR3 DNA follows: TGCGCCAGCTTCAGCGGGGTATTCAATGAGCAGTTCTTC. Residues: CASFSGVFNEQFF.